This TCR beta chain comes out of a study of OX40 agonist ivuxolimab in advanced cancers. About the study: Patients received the agonistic anti-OX40 (CD134) antibody ivuxolimab. Study observations and caveats: At 0.1 to 3.0 mg/kg and by week 6, CD4+ and CD8+ T cells in the blood had expanded clonally. On average, CD8+ T cells showed a greater number of expanded clones than CD4+.

Profiling relied on immunoSEQ multiplex PCR, and the TCRdb table lists in-frame clones only, not all of them. In the table there are under 20,000 clones, about two thirds of which are singletons. With regard to this clone: Its antigen is not identified.

This CDR3 has 17 residues. The germline V gene has CDR1 SGDLS and CDR2 YYNGEE. The V and J ends lost 4 bases and 5 bases, in that order; junction bases with no gene match: 13. The TCR was taken from an adult with an advanced solid tumor such as melanoma, head and neck, liver or kidney cancer. V gene TRBV9 combines with J gene TRBJ2-1, with 9 bases matching TRBD2. The sequences come from CD4+ or CD8+ T cells sorted from blood, collected in a trial of the OX40 agonist ivuxolimab. The CDR3 nucleotides are TGTGCCAGCAGCCACGAAGCGCGGGGGGGCCCACACAATGAGCAGTTCTTC. Its translation: CASSHEARGGPHNEQFF.